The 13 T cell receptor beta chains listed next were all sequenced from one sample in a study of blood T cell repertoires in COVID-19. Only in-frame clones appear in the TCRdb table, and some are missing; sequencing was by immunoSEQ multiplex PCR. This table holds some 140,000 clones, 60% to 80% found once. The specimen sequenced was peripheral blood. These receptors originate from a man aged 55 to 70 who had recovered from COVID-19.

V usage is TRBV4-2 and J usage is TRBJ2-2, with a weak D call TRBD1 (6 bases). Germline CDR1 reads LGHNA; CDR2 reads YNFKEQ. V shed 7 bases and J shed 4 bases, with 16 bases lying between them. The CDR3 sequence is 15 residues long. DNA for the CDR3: TGTGCCAGCACCCCAGGGAGAGGGGGCACCGGGGAGCTGTTTTTT. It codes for CASTPGRGGTGELFF.

The CDR3 region has the DNA TGCGCCAGCAGCTCCGGTGGAGGTGGCTACACCTTC. It yields the protein CASSSGGGGYTF. This chain uses TRBV5-1 with TRBJ1-2; D gene uncertain. There are 12 residues in the CDR3. Germline V gene sequence: CDR1 SGHRS, CDR2 YFSETQ. V lost 3 bases to trimming and J lost 7 bases, with 10 bases between them.

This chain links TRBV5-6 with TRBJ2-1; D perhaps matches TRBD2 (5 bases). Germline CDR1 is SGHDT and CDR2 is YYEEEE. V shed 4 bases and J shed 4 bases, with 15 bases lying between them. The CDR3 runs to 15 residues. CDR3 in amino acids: CASSLSSTRYNEQFF. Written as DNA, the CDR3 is TGTGCCAGCAGCCTCTCAAGTACTAGGTACAATGAGCAGTTCTTC.

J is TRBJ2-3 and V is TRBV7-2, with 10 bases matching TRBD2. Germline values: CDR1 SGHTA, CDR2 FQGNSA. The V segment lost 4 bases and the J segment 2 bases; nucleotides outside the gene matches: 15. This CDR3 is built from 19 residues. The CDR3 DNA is TGTGCCAGCAGCTCCGTAGGACTAGCGGATACGACAGACACAGATACGCAGTATTTT. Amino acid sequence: CASSSVGLADTTDTDTQYF.

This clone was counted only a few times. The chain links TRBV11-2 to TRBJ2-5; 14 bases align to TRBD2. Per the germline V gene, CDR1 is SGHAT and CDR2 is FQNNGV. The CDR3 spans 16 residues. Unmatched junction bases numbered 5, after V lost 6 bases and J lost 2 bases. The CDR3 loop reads CASRKGTSGGQETQYF. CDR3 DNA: TGTGCCAGCAGGAAAGGGACTAGCGGGGGTCAAGAGACCCAGTACTTC.

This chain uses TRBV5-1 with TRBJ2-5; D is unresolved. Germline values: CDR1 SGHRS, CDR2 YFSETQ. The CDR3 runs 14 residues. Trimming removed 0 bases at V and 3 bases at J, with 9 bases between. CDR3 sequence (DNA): TGCGCCAGCAGCTTGGATCCGGTGAAAGAGACCCAGTACTTC. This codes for CASSLDPVKETQYF.

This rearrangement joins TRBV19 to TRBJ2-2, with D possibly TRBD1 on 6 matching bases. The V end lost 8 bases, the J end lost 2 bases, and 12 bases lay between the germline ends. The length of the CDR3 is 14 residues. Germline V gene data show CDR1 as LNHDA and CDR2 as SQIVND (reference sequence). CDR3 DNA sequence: TGTGCCAGTGGCCGGACAGTAAACACCGGGGAGCTGTTTTTT. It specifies CASGRTVNTGELFF.

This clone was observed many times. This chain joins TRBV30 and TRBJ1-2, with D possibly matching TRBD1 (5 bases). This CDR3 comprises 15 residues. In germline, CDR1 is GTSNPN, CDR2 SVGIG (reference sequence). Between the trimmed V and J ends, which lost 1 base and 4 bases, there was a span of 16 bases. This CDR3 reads CAWSDLPAGGYGYTF. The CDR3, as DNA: TGTGCCTGGAGTGACTTACCTGCGGGGGGCTATGGCTACACCTTC. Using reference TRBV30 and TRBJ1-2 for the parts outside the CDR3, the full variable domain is SQTIHQWPATLVQPVGSPLSLECTVEGTSNPNLYWYRQAAGRGLQLLFYSVGIGQISSEVPQNLSASRPQDRQFILSSKKLLLSDSGFYLCAWSDLPAGGYGYTFGSGTRLTVV.

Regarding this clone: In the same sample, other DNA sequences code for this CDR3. The CDR3 sequence: CASGQGNSPLHF. The CDR3 region has the DNA TGTGCCAGCGGACAGGGTAATTCACCCCTCCACTTT. V usage is TRBV2 and J usage is TRBJ1-6, with 8 bases matching TRBD1. V shed 8 bases, J shed 6 bases, and the junction held 0 bases outside the gene matches. The CDR3 has 12 residues. The V gene's germline CDR1 is SNHLY and CDR2 FYNNEI.

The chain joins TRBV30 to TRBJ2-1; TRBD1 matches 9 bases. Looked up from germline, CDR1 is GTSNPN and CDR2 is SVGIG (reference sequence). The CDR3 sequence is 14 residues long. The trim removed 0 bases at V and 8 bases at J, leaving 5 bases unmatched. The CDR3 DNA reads TGTGCCTGGAGTGTGGGGACAGGGATCGATGAGCAGTTCTTC. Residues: CAWSVGTGIDEQFF.

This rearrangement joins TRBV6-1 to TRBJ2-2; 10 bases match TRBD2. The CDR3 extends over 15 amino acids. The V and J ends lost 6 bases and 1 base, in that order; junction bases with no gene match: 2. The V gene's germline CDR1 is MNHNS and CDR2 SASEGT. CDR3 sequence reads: CASRQRGGNTGELFF. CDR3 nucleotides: TGTGCCAGCAGGCAGCGGGGGGGGAACACCGGGGAGCTGTTTTTT.

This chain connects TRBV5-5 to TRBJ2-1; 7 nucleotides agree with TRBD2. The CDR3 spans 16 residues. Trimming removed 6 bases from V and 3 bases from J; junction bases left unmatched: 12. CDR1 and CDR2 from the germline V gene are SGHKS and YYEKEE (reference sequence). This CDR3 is CASTSISGVGYNEQFF. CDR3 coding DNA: TGTGCCAGCACCTCCATCAGCGGGGTGGGCTACAATGAGCAGTTCTTC.

The CDR3 region has the DNA TGCAGCGTTCCAAGGCCAGCGGGAGCATCTGGGGAGCAGTTCTTC. Encoded protein: CSVPRPAGASGEQFF. The chain employs TRBV29-1 and TRBJ2-1; 8 nucleotides align to TRBD2. The V segment lost 5 bases and the J segment 10 bases; nucleotides outside the gene matches: 16. The V gene's germline CDR1 is SQVTM and CDR2 ANQGSEA. The CDR3 runs 15 residues.